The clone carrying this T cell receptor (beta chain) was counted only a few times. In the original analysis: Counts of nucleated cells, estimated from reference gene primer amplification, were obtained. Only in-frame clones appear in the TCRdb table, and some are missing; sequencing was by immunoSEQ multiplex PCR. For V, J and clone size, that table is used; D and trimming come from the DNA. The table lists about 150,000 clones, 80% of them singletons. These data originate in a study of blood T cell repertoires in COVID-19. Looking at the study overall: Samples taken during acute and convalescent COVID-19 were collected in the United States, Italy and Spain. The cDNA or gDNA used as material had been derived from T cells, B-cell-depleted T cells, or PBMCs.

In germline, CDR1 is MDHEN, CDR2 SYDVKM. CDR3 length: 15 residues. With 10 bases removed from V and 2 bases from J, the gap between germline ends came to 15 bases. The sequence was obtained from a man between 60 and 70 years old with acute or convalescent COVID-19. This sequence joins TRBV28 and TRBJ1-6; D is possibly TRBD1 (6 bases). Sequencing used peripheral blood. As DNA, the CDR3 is TGTGCCATCCGGGAACAGGGCCCCTATAATTCACCCCTCCACTTT. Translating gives CAIREQGPYNSPLHF.